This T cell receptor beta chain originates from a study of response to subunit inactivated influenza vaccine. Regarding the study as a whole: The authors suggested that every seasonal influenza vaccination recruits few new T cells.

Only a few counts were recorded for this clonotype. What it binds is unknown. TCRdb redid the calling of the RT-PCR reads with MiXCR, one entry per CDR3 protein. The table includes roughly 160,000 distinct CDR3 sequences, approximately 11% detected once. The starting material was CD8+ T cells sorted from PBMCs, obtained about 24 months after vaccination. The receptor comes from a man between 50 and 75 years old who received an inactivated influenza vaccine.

The chain's CDR3 is CASSQDIWRGLTDTQYF. The DNA of the CDR3 is TGCGCCAGCAGCCAAGATATTTGGCGGGGGCTCACAGATACGCAGTATTTT. The chain is built from TRBV4-3 and TRBJ2-3, with D maybe TRBD2 (7 bases). Germline CDR1 reads LGHNA; CDR2 reads YSLEER. This CDR3 is 17 amino acids long. The germline V and J ends were trimmed by 0 bases and 2 bases, with 15 bases remaining between them.